This T cell receptor beta chain is from a study of cytomegalovirus exposure and HLA in healthy donors. Findings and limits, study-wide: Sequencing depth across donors, presence/absence analyses assumed, was roughly uniform. From TCR beta sequences, most subjects' HLA-A and HLA-B alleles were reportedly predicted accurately.

Vbeta (60) and Jbeta (13) primers were used in the PCR. Data came from immunoSEQ multiplex PCR; TCRdb stores just in-frame clones and leaves some out. The sample has 250,000 to 350,000 clones, about four fifths seen once. Of note for this clone: What it binds is not known.

Though probably carrying unrecorded immune exposures, donors were nominally healthy at sampling. From germline, CDR1 is SGHDN and CDR2 FVKESK. Between the trimmed V and J ends, which lost 3 bases and 1 base, there was a span of 6 bases. The CDR3 has 13 amino acids. J is TRBJ1-1 and V is TRBV14; D is undetermined. This TCR came from a girl aged 2-10 years in good health and CMV-seronegative. The sequenced sample was PBMCs. Here the CDR3 reads CASSQNRNTEAFF. CDR3 bases: TGTGCCAGCAGCCAGAACAGGAACACTGAAGCTTTCTTT.